These T cell receptor beta chains were read from a single sample in a study of T cells expressing NK-cell markers. TCRdb re-called the 5' RACE reads; one entry per CDR3 protein, DNA not given. The table lists roughly 120,000 distinct CDR3 sequences, with around 18% in the top ten. The specimen sequenced was blood T cells: a sorted CD56 or NKG2C T cell subset, CD4+ or CD8+ T cells, or bulk PBMC T cells (not recorded which). The receptors were gathered from a woman aged 18 to 75 in good health. Both conserved end residues are part of each CDR3.

TRBV20-1	15	TRBJ1-3	CSARGDWSSGNTIYF
TRBV24-1	11	TRBJ1-5	CATSDGGPQHF
TRBV9	15	TRBJ1-1	CASSSEDGMNTEAFF
TRBV12-3/TRBV12-4	13	TRBJ1-1	CASSSIPTPEAFF
TRBV4-3	17	TRBJ1-5	CASSQDRVDRMAQPQHF
TRBV12-3/TRBV12-4	13	TRBJ2-7	CASSHGQVYEQYF
TRBV6-5	16	TRBJ2-3	CASSYSKLGGTDTQYF
TRBV10-3	18	TRBJ2-1	CAISEPEQQTVRDNEQFF
TRBV9	13	TRBJ1-3	CASSLISGNTIYF
TRBV6-1	16	TRBJ2-5	CASSKSLGTGRETQYF
TRBV30	14	TRBJ2-7	CAWSEGVRAYEQYF
TRBV4-1	14	TRBJ2-2	CASSQDYKPGELFF
TRBV25-1	15	TRBJ1-2	CASSDPGPRPHGYTF
TRBV4-3	15	TRBJ2-5	CASSQPRDYQETQYF
TRBV20-1	15	TRBJ2-7	CSARLMGPTGYEQFF
TRBV6-2/TRBV6-3	14	TRBJ2-7	CASSYQREGNEQYF
TRBV7-9	15	TRBJ1-2	CASSSDRTANYGYTF
TRBV7-9	15	TRBJ1-1	CATAYGGPLNTEAFF
TRBV7-9	15	TRBJ2-1	CASSDSGSRGDEQFF
TRBV11-2	15	TRBJ2-7	CVSSLSGPLSYEQYF
TRBV19	16	TRBJ2-3	CASSLGLARSTDTQYF
TRBV27	14	TRBJ2-5	CASSLSVGTETQYF